This passage covers 16 T cell receptor beta chains from one sample sequenced in a study of blood T cell repertoires in COVID-19. Clones were read by immunoSEQ multiplex PCR, and TCRdb kept only the in-frame ones, dropping some. Among 380,000 or so clones, around 90% were seen once, and the ten largest hold 2% to 2.5%. The sequenced sample was PBMCs or T cells enriched from blood (not recorded which). Every receptor here comes from a woman in her forties with acute COVID-19.

DNA for the CDR3: TGTGCCAGCTCACTAATTCGCCCCGGGACAGGAGGTGATGAGCAGTTCTTC. Translated: CASSLIRPGTGGDEQFF. The V and J genes are TRBV18 and TRBJ2-1; 8 nucleotides align to TRBD1. J gave up 8 bases and V 4 bases, and 16 bases lay outside the gene matches. There are 17 residues in the CDR3. The V gene's germline CDR1 is KGHSH and CDR2 LQKENI.

This chain connects TRBV27 to TRBJ2-5; D unresolved. The CDR3 is made up of 14 amino acids. With 4 bases removed from V and 4 bases from J, the gap between germline ends came to 13 bases. Germline CDR1 MNHEY, CDR2 SMNVEV (reference sequence). The CDR3: CASSSLGARETQYF. The CDR3 region has the DNA TGTGCCAGCAGTTCCCTAGGAGCAAGAGAGACCCAGTACTTC.

The sample holds one count of this clone. The gene calls are TRBV15 and TRBJ2-1; 9 nucleotides align to TRBD2. CDR3 size: 21 residues. Unmatched junction bases numbered 19, after V lost 0 bases and J lost 4 bases. Looked up from germline, CDR1 is LNHNV and CDR2 is YYDKDF (reference sequence). CDR3 bases: TGTGCCACCAGCAGAGATTTCTTTGACGCCGCGGCGGGGGGGCAATACAATGAGCAGTTCTTC. It is translated as CATSRDFFDAAAGGQYNEQFF.

The chain links TRBV5-1 to TRBJ2-5; weak D call: TRBD2 (5 bases). Between the trimmed V and J ends, which lost 9 bases and 5 bases, there was a span of 14 bases. This CDR3 comprises 12 residues. The germline CDR1 and CDR2 sequences are SGHRS and YFSETQ. CDR3 sequence reads: CANRRGRETQYF. CDR3 DNA: TGCGCCAATCGGAGAGGGCGGGAGACCCAGTACTTC.

The rearrangement links TRBV7-2 to TRBJ2-7, with a weak D call TRBD2 (6 bases). The V end lost 5 bases, the J end lost 6 bases, and 11 bases lay between the germline ends. The germline CDR1 and CDR2 sequences are SGHTA and FQGNSA. The CDR3 runs to 12 residues. CDR3 coding DNA: TGTGCCAGCAGCCCCCAGCGGGTCGAGCAGTACTTC. Translating gives CASSPQRVEQYF.

The chain combines TRBV5-1 with TRBJ1-2, with D possibly TRBD1 on 6 matching bases. Germline CDR1 SGHRS, CDR2 YFSETQ. The germline V and J ends were trimmed by 4 bases and 6 bases, with 10 bases remaining between them. The CDR3 contains 12 residues. The CDR3 DNA reads as TGCGCCAGCAGCCGGGACACGGATGGCTACACCTTC. This gives the protein CASSRDTDGYTF.

The chain couples TRBV6-1 to TRBJ1-2; no firm D call. Germline V gives CDR1 MNHNS, CDR2 SASEGT. V was cut by 2 bases and J by 4 bases, with 14 bases left in between. This CDR3 spans 15 amino acids. CDR3 in DNA: TGTGCCAGCAGTGAATTTACCGGGATCGCCTATGGCTACACCTTC. Translation gives CASSEFTGIAYGYTF.

The chain couples TRBV6-4 to TRBJ2-1; D is perhaps TRBD2 (6 bases). Germline CDR1 MRHNA, CDR2 SNTAGT. The CDR3 is made up of 17 amino acids. Trimming took off 6 bases at V and 7 bases at J, with 25 bases between the two ends. The CDR3 spells CASSVTGTCLCLNEQFF. The CDR3 DNA reads as TGTGCCAGCAGCGTAACCGGGACTTGTCTCTGTCTAAATGAGCAGTTCTTC.

This clone was seen once. In DNA form, the CDR3 reads TGCGCCAGCAGCTGGTTGGACAGGGGGGCGAGGAACACTGAAGCTTTCTTT. This codes for CASSWLDRGARNTEAFF. This chain uses TRBV4-1 with TRBJ1-1, with 10 bases fitting TRBD1. J was trimmed by 1 base and V by 5 bases; bases with no gene match: 10. The CDR3 covers 17 residues. The germline gives CDR1 MGHRA, CDR2 YSYEKL.

Worth noting for this clone: Other DNA variants within this sample encode the same CDR3. V gene TRBV3-1 (or the pseudogene TRBV3-2) combines with J gene TRBJ1-5, with 7 nucleotides matching TRBD1. CDR1 LGHDT and CDR2 YNNKEL come from the germline V gene (reference sequence). This CDR3 is 14 amino acids long. Trimming cost V 4 bases and J 2 bases; bases outside gene matches: 2. DNA for the CDR3: TGTGCCAGCAGCCCCACAGGGGGCAATCAGCCCCAGCATTTT. This codes for CASSPTGGNQPQHF.

The V gene is TRBV3-1 (or the pseudogene TRBV3-2), the J gene TRBJ2-1, with D possibly matching TRBD1 (5 bases). Between the trimmed V and J ends, which lost 0 bases and 6 bases, there was a span of 12 bases. CDR1 is LGHDT and CDR2 is YNNKEL in the germline V gene (reference sequence). This CDR3 spans 15 amino acids. CDR3 residues: CASSQDLRQGNEQFF. The CDR3, as DNA: TGTGCCAGCAGCCAAGATCTAAGGCAGGGCAATGAGCAGTTCTTC.

This clone was seen a single time. The gene calls are TRBV25-1 and TRBJ1-1; 10 nucleotides agree with TRBD1. This CDR3 has 15 amino acids. Germline CDR1 is MGHDK and CDR2 is SYGVNS. Germline trimming cut 2 bases from V and 2 bases from J; bases unmatched to any gene: 2. The CDR3 reads CASSERQGANTEAFF. For the CDR3, the DNA is TGTGCCAGCAGTGAACGACAGGGGGCCAACACTGAAGCTTTCTTT.

This chain connects TRBV28 to TRBJ1-2; TRBD1 aligns across 9 bases. CDR1 and CDR2 from the germline V gene are MDHEN and SYDVKM. The CDR3 is 13 residues long. V was pared by 6 bases and J by 11 bases, with 10 bases of the junction left unmatched. The CDR3 reads CASRLTGTGSYTF. The CDR3 nucleotides are TGTGCCAGCAGGCTCACCGGGACAGGGAGTTACACCTTC.

This rearrangement joins TRBV2 to TRBJ1-6, with D possibly being TRBD1 (6 bases). Germline CDR1 and CDR2: SNHLY and FYNNEI. This CDR3 contains 14 residues. V lost 10 bases, J lost 5 bases, and 15 bases lay in between. CDR3 nucleotide sequence: TGTGCCACGAAACCCTGGGGGCATAATTCACCCCTCCACTTT. Its protein product is CATKPWGHNSPLHF. Looking up the rest from reference TRBV2 and TRBJ1-6 gives the full variable domain: EPEVTQTPSHQVTQMGQEVILRCVPISNHLYFYWYRQILGQKVEFLVSFYNNEISEKSEIFDDQFSVERPDGSNFTLKIRSTKLEDSAMYFCATKPWGHNSPLHFGNGTRLTVT.

This chain links TRBV2 with TRBJ1-5, with D perhaps TRBD1 (6 bases). Germline V gives CDR1 SNHLY, CDR2 FYNNEI. Between the trimmed V and J ends, which lost 8 bases and 6 bases, there was a span of 14 bases. The CDR3 covers 13 residues. CDR3 bases: TGTGCCAGCTGTAGAATGGGGGCTCAGCCCCAGCATTTT. Its translation: CASCRMGAQPQHF.

The chain couples TRBV11-2 to TRBJ1-1; TRBD1 agrees at 7 bases. Germline lookup yields CDR1 SGHAT and CDR2 FQNNGV. Germline trimming cut 0 bases from V and 6 bases from J; bases unmatched to any gene: 4. The CDR3 is made up of 14 amino acids. The CDR3 nucleotides are TGTGCCAGCAGCTTAGACAGGGGGGCCGCTGAAGCTTTCTTT. This sequence encodes CASSLDRGAAEAFF.